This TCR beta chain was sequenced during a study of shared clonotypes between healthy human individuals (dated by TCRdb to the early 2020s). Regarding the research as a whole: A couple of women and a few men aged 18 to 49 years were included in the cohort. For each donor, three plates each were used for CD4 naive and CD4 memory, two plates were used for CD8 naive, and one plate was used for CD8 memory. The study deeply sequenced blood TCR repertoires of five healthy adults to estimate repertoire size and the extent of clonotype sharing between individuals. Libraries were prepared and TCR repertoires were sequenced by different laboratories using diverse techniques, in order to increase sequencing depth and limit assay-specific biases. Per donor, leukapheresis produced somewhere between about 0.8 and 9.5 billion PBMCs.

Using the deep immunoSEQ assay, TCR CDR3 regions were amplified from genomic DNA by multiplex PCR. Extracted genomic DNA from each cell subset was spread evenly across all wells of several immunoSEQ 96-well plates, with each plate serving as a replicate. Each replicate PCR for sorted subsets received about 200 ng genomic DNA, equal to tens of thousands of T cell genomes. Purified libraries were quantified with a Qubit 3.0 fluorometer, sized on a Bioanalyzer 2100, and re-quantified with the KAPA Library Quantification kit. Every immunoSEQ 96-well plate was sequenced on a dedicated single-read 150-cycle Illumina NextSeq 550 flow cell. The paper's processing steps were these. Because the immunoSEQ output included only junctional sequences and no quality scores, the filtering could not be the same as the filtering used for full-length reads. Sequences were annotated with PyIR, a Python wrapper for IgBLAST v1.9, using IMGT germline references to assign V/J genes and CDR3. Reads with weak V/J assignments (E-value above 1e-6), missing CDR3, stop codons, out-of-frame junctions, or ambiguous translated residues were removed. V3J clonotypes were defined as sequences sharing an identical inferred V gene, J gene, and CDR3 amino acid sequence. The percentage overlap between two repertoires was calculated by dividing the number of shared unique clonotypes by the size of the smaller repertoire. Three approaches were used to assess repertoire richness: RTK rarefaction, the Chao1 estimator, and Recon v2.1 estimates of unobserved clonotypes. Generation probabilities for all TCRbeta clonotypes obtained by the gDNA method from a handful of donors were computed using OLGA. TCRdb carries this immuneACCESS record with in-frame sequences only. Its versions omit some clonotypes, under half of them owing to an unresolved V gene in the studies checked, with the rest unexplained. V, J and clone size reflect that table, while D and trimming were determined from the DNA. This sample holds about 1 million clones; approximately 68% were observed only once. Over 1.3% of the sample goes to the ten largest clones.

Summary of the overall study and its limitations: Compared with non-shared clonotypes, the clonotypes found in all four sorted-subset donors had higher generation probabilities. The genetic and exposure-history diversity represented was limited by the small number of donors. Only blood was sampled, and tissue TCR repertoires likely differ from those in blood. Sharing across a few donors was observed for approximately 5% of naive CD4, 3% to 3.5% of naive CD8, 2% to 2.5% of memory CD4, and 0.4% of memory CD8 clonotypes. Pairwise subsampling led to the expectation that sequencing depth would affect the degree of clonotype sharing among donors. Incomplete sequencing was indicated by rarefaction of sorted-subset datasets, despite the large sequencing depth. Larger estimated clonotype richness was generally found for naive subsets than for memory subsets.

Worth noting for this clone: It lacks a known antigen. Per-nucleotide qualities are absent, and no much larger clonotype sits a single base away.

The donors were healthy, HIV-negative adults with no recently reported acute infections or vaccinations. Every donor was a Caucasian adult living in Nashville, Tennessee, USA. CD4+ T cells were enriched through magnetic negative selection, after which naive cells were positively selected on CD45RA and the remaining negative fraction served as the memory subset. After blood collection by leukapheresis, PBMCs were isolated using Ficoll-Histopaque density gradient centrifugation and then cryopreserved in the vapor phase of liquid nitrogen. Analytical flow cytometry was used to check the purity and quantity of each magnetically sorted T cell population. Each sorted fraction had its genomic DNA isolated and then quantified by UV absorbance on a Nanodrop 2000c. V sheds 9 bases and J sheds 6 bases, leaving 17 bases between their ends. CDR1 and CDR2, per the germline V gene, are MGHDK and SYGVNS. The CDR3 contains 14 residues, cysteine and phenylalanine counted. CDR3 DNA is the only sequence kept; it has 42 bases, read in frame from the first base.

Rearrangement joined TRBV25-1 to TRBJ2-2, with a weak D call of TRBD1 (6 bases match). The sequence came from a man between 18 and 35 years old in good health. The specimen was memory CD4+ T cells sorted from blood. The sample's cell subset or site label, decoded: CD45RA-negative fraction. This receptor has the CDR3 CARETYRVSGELFF. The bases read TGTGCCAGAGAAACTTACAGGGTATCCGGGGAGCTGTTTTTT.